This TCR beta chain emerged from a study of T cell responses to AZD1222 COVID-19 vaccine (dated by TCRdb to the early 2020s). Background on the whole study: A total of 233 trial participants underwent TCR sequencing, of whom about 210 received two doses of AZD1222 and around 25 received two doses of the MenACWY control vaccine. Trial participants were enrolled by age into subgroups of 18-55, 56-69 and 70-plus years, and around 140, 26 and 57 TCR-sequenced participants, respectively, were included in these subgroups. Overall study outcomes, separate from this receptor: Only five or six AZD1222 recipients were SARS-CoV-2 seropositive at baseline, limiting conclusions about previously exposed vaccinees. Participants were mostly white British and included more females than males, and it was suggested by the authors that clonal diversity may have been underestimated. Vaccine-associated CD4 TCRs spanned the whole spike protein, with dominant responses in regions 160-218 and 743-854. Epitopes outside the regions mutated in the B.1.351 and B.1.1.7 variants were reportedly recognized by nearly half of the unique spike-specific TCRs. After two AZD1222 doses, spike-specific TCR breadth and depth were significantly higher than at day 0 and than in MenACWY recipients. In the small 56-69-year group, the increase in depth fell short of significance, most likely because of low power. Because no samples from the day 14 peak response were available, repertoires could be characterized only after the peak T cell response.

The CDR3 regions of human TCRbeta chains were analyzed by immunosequencing. As for the original processing: Repertoire TCRs were matched against a reference library of SARS-CoV-2-specific TCRs generated with the MIRA antigen-specificity platform. Breadth meant the fraction of unique TCRs that were SARS-CoV-2-associated, whereas depth meant the fraction of total T cells that were SARS-CoV-2-associated. Using the MIRA data, each spike-specific TCR was assigned both to the spike region to which the TCR was reactive and to a CD4 or CD8 class. Log10-transformed breadth and depth values were compared by one-way ANOVA with Sidak's multiple comparisons tests. TCRdb carries this immuneACCESS record with in-frame sequences only. Its versions omit some clonotypes, under half of them owing to an unresolved V gene in the studies checked, with the rest unexplained. For V, J and clone size, that table is used; D and trimming come from the DNA. The sample has about 140,000 clones on record, 80% to 95% of them singletons. Approximately 3.8% of the sample is held by the ten biggest clonotypes.

The trim is 0 bases for V and 3 bases for J, with a gap of 14 bases between the germline ends. Its CDR3 holds 17 amino acids, cysteine through phenylalanine. Only the CDR3 portion is preserved as DNA: 51 bases, with reading frame beginning at the first base. The germline V gene yields LGHNA for CDR1 and YSLEER for CDR2. Read against the paper, the sample's time point label means: about 28 days (+/-7) after the second vaccine dose. AZD1222 recipients whose second dose came at about 4 weeks and those whose second dose came at about 12 weeks were combined into one group, since spike-specific TCR depth and breadth did not differ between the two schedules. Samples from vaccinated people were obtained from the UK trials COV001 and COV002, which included a single-blind randomized controlled phase 2/3 trial of AZD1222 (ChAdOx1 nCoV-19) in healthy adults. For TCRbeta chain sequencing, PBMC samples from trial participants were taken at day 0 and at day 28 after the second dose.

Worth noting for this clone: The antigen it recognizes is unknown. Base-call qualities are not available, and no considerably larger clone is one nucleotide away.

The chain joins TRBV4-3 to TRBJ2-2; the D gene could be either TRBD1 or TRBD2, each agreeing at 5 bases. The input for sequencing was peripheral blood, taken 28 days after the second AZD1222 dose. The receptor's source is an adult who received the AZD1222 COVID-19 vaccine. CDR3 region: CASSQDQRGAYTGELFF. The sequence in DNA is TGCGCCAGCAGCCAAGATCAAAGAGGGGCGTACACCGGGGAGCTGTTTTTT.